A single sample gave rise to the 19 T cell receptor beta chains below, sequenced in a study of cytomegalovirus exposure and HLA in healthy donors (dated by TCRdb to about 2017). The library was obtained by the immunoSEQ multiplex PCR assay. This immuneACCESS table, as held by TCRdb, lists in-frame sequences with V and J called but not all clones. Of the missing ones, under half trace to an unresolved V gene in checked studies; the others have no known cause. For this sample there are roughly 140,000 clones; around 87% appear just once. Jointly, the top ten make up just over 8.5% of the sample. The sequenced material came from PBMCs. The receptors shown here come from a man between 18 and 35 years old in good health and CMV-seropositive.

The chain uses TRBV2 and TRBJ2-5; 9 nucleotides agree with TRBD1. Germline V gene sequence: CDR1 SNHLY, CDR2 FYNNEI. The CDR3 runs to 15 residues. Trimming removed 6 bases from V and 1 base from J; junction bases left unmatched: 6. CDR3 DNA: TGTGCCAGCAGATGGACAGGGGCTATCCAAGAGACCCAGTACTTC. Amino acid sequence: CASRWTGAIQETQYF.

The V gene is TRBV21-1, the J gene TRBJ1-1; whether TRBD1, the table's D call, matches the DNA was not checked. TRBV21-1 is recorded as a pseudogene. The CDR3 sequence is 14 residues long. The CDR3 DNA is TGTGCCAGCAGCATAATACCCCAGGGGGCGCGGGGTTTCTTT. The encoded protein is CASSIIPQGARGFF.

On this clone: An end of the junction does not agree with germline; a read error may underlie this. The gene calls are TRBV10-1 and TRBJ2-5; 10 bases are shared with TRBD2. Germline V gives CDR1 WNHNN, CDR2 SYGVQD (reference sequence). The CDR3 covers 15 residues. CDR3: CASSDALGLAPRLHF. CDR3 nucleotides: TGCGCCAGCAGTGACGCCCTGGGACTAGCGCCGAGGTTGCACTTC.

The rearrangement joins TRBV27 to TRBJ2-2; 9 nucleotides agree with TRBD1. Germline V CDR1 and CDR2: MNHEY, SMNVEV (reference sequence). Germline trimming cut 6 bases from V and 5 bases from J; bases unmatched to any gene: 7. This CDR3 is built from 15 residues. The chain's CDR3 is CASRKTTGGTGELFF. The CDR3 DNA is TGTGCCAGCAGGAAAACGACAGGGGGGACCGGGGAGCTGTTTTTT.

The chain carries TRBV5-4 and TRBJ2-7; a possible D gene is TRBD2 (6 bases). From germline, CDR1 is SGHNT and CDR2 YYREEE (reference sequence). The CDR3 contains 16 residues. The ends were cut back, 4 bases at V and 2 bases at J, with 19 bases in the middle. The CDR3 nucleotides are TGTGCCAGCAGCGCAATAACGGGGGTGAATCCCTACGAGCAGTACTTC. Encoded protein: CASSAITGVNPYEQYF.

This clone was observed a handful of times. The gene calls are TRBV19 and TRBJ1-2; 11 bases align to TRBD1. Per the germline V gene, CDR1 is LNHDA and CDR2 is SQIVND (reference sequence). The CDR3 covers 18 residues. V was pared by 5 bases and J by 3 bases, with 14 bases of the junction left unmatched. CDR3 bases: TGTGCCAGTAGTTTCCTCGGGAGGACAGGGGGCGCGGACTATGGCTACACCTTC. It is translated as CASSFLGRTGGADYGYTF.

This clone has a handful of counts. The chain employs TRBV14 and TRBJ1-3; D unresolved. The CDR3 is made up of 12 amino acids. The V end was cut by 4 bases, the J end by 4 bases, with 5 bases between. Germline V CDR1 and CDR2: SGHDN, FVKESK. CDR3 amino acids: CASSPGGNTIYF. DNA of the CDR3: TGTGCCAGCAGCCCAGGCGGAAACACCATATATTTT.

CDR3 DNA: TGTGCCAGCAGCGGCGTGGGGGACAGGGGTCGCGAGCAGTACTTC. Its translation is CASSGVGDRGREQYF. The genes are TRBV7-6 and TRBJ2-7; 10 positions match TRBD1. Per the germline V gene, CDR1 is SGHVS and CDR2 is FNYEAQ. This CDR3 spans 15 amino acids. Trimming took 5 bases from V and 6 from J; bases not matched to a gene: 10.

CDR3 residues: CASSLSAGELFF. CDR3 nucleotide sequence: TGTGCCAGCAGCTTGAGCGCCGGGGAGCTGTTTTTT. This chain links TRBV5-6 with TRBJ2-2; D ambiguous. Germline lookup yields CDR1 SGHDT and CDR2 YYEEEE. The CDR3 has 12 residues. With 1 base removed from V and 6 bases from J, the gap between germline ends came to 4 bases.

V usage is TRBV10-1 and J usage is TRBJ2-2; TRBD2 agrees at 7 bases. In germline, CDR1 is WNHNN, CDR2 SYGVQD (reference sequence). This CDR3 spans 12 amino acids. V lost 7 bases and J lost 5; bases outside the gene matches: 1. CDR3 in amino acids: CASTGGTGELFF. CDR3 DNA: TGCGCCAGCACGGGGGGAACCGGGGAGCTGTTTTTT.

The chain uses TRBV6-6 and TRBJ2-1; 7 bases fit TRBD2. V lost 2 bases and J lost 4; bases outside the gene matches: 2. The CDR3 contains 14 residues. Germline lookup yields CDR1 MNHNY and CDR2 SVGAGI (reference sequence). The CDR3 bases are TGTGCCAGCAGTTACGGGGGGGTGTACAATGAGCAGTTCTTC. Translating it yields CASSYGGVYNEQFF.

This chain joins TRBV27 and TRBJ2-1; a possible D gene is TRBD2 (6 bases). V lost 6 bases and J 0 bases, leaving 21 bases between the germline ends. The CDR3 runs 18 residues. Germline V gives CDR1 MNHEY, CDR2 SMNVEV (reference sequence). The CDR3, as DNA: TGTGCCAGCAGAAAAACCCCGGGACTCCCGAGCTCCTACAATGAGCAGTTCTTC. Its protein is CASRKTPGLPSSYNEQFF.

The chain links TRBV13 to TRBJ2-4, with a possible D match to TRBD2 (6 bases). Trimming cost V 2 bases and J 0 bases, with 8 bases left between them. CDR1 and CDR2 (germline): PRHDT, FYEKMQ (reference sequence). The CDR3 runs to 15 residues. The CDR3 sequence: CASSLRGLAKNIQYF. The CDR3 coding sequence is TGTGCCAGCAGCTTACGGGGACTAGCCAAAAACATTCAGTACTTC.

The gene calls are TRBV6-1 and TRBJ2-7, with a possible D match to TRBD2 (6 bases). V dropped 6 bases and J dropped 4 bases, with 13 bases sitting between them. CDR3 length: 13 residues. Germline lookup yields CDR1 MNHNS and CDR2 SASEGT. This chain's CDR3 is CASREGFRYEQYF. DNA for the CDR3: TGTGCCAGCAGGGAGGGGTTTAGGTACGAGCAGTACTTC.

The chain uses TRBV28 and TRBJ1-2; weak D call: TRBD1 (6 bases). Trimming took off 5 bases at V and 1 base at J, with 17 bases between the two ends. The CDR3 spans 16 residues. The germline CDR1 and CDR2 sequences are MDHEN and SYDVKM. This chain's CDR3 is CASSHAARGNNYGYTF. The DNA for the CDR3 is TGTGCCAGCAGTCACGCCGCCAGGGGAAATAACTATGGCTACACCTTC.

The V call is TRBV29-1, the J call TRBJ2-1, with TRBD2 matching 9 bases. The CDR3 runs 16 residues. Germline CDR1 SQVTM, CDR2 ANQGSEA. V trimming: 4 bases; J trimming: 8 bases; junction bases outside the gene matches: 15. Here the CDR3 DNA reads TGCAGCGTTGTGAGTAGCGGGGGCAATTCAGTGGATGAGCAGTTCTTC. Translating gives CSVVSSGGNSVDEQFF.

The genes are TRBV19 and TRBJ2-7, with a weak D call TRBD1 (6 bases). Trimming shortened V by 1 base and J by 4 bases, and 14 bases separated the two germline ends. Germline V CDR1 and CDR2: LNHDA, SQIVND (reference sequence). The CDR3 extends over 15 amino acids. CDR3: CASSIGTAVGYEQYF. DNA of the CDR3: TGTGCCAGTAGTATAGGGACAGCGGTGGGGTACGAGCAGTACTTC.

This chain connects TRBV5-4 to TRBJ2-7; 7 bases align to TRBD2. Trimming took 4 bases from V and 3 from J; bases not matched to a gene: 13. Germline V gene data show CDR1 as SGHNT and CDR2 as YYREEE (reference sequence). CDR3 length: 16 amino acids. The CDR3 DNA reads as TGTGCCAGCAGCCAAAGACTAGGGTCGGGAGGCTACGAGCAGTACTTC. It codes for CASSQRLGSGGYEQYF.

The chain joins TRBV29-1 to TRBJ1-1; 7 bases are shared with TRBD1. The V segment lost 3 bases and the J segment 0 bases; nucleotides outside the gene matches: 7. There are 15 residues in the CDR3. The germline CDR1 and CDR2 sequences are SQVTM and ANQGSEA. The CDR3 DNA reads TGCAGCGTTGAGAGGGGACAGATTATGAACACTGAAGCTTTCTTT. Protein: CSVERGQIMNTEAFF.